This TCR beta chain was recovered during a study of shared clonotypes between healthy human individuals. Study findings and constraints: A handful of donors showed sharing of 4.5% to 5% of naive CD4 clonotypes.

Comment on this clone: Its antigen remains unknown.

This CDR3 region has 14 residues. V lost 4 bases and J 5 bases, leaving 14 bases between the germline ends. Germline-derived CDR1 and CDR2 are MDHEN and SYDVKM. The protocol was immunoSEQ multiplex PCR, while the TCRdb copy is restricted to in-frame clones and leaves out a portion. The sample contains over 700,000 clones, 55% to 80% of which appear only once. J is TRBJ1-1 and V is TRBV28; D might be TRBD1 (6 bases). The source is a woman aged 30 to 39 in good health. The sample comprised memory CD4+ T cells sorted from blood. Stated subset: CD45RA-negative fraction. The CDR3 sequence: CASSYTGSRTEAFF. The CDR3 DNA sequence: TGTGCCAGCAGTTACACAGGGTCACGGACTGAAGCTTTCTTT. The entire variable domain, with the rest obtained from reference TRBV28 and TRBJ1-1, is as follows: DVKVTQSSRYLVKRTGEKVFLECVQDMDHENMFWYRQDPGLGLRLIYFSYDVKMKEKGDIPEGYSVSREKKERFSLILESASTNQTSMYLCASSYTGSRTEAFFGQGTRLTVV.